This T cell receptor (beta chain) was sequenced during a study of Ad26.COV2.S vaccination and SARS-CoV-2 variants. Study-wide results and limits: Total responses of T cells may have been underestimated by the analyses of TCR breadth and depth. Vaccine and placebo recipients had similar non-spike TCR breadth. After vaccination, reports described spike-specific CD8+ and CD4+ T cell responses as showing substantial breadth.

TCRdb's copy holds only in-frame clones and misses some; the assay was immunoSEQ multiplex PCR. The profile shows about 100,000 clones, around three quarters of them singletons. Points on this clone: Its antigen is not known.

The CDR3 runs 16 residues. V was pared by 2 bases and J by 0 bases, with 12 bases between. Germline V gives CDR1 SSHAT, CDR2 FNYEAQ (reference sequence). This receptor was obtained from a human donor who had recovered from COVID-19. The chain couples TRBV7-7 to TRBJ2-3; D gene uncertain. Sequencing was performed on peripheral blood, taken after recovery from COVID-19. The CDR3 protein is CASSLTPSASTDTQYF. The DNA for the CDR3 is TGTGCCAGCAGCTTAACCCCTAGTGCTAGCACAGATACGCAGTATTTT.